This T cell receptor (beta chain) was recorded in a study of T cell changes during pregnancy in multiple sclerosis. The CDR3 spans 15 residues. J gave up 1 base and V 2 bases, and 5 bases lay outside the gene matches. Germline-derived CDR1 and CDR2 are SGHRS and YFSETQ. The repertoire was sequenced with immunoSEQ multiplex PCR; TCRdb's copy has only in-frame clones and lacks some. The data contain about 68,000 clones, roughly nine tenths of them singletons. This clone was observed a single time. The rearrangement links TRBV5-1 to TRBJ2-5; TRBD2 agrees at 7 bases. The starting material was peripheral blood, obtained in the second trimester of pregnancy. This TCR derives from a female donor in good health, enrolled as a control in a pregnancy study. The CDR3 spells CASSFGPGGQETQYF. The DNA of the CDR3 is TGCGCCAGCAGCTTCGGCCCGGGGGGCCAAGAGACCCAGTACTTC.